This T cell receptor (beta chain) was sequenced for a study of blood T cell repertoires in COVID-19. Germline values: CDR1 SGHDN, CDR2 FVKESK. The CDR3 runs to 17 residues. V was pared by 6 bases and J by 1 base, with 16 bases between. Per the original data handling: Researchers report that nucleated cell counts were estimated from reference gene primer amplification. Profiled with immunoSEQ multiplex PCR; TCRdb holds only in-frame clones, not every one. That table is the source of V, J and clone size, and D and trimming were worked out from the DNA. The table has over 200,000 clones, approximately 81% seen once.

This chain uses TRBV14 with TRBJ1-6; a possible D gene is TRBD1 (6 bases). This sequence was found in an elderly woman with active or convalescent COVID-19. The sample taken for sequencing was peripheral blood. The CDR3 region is CASSLGARGSYNSPLHF. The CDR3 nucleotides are TGTGCCAGCAGTTTGGGGGCGCGAGGATCCTATAATTCACCCCTCCACTTT. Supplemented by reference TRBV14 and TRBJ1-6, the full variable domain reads EAGVTQFPSHSVIEKGQTVTLRCDPISGHDNLYWYRRVMGKEIKFLLHFVKESKQDESGMPNNRFLAERTGGTYSTLKVQPAELEDSGVYFCASSLGARGSYNSPLHFGNGTRLTVT.